This T cell receptor beta chain was recovered during a study of lymphopenia after photon versus proton radiotherapy. The V end lost 0 bases, the J end lost 5 bases, and 10 bases lay between the germline ends. CDR1 is GTSNPN and CDR2 is SVGIG in the germline V gene (reference sequence). This CDR3 contains 14 residues. Measured with immunoSEQ multiplex PCR; TCRdb has only the in-frame clones, and not every one. The data show 10,000 to 15,000 clones, about 85% seen once. Findings and limits, study-wide: In patients who died, overall survival fell as post-nadir TCR diversity dropped more. After the lymphocyte nadir, photon-treated repertoires showed oligoclonal expansion, especially of CD8+ Temra cells. Under photons, naive T cells and diversity fell while effector/memory populations rose. Only patients who died were analyzed for survival; proton advantage is unproven.

A note on this clone: Antigen specificity is unknown.

This sequence was found in a man in his sixties with pancreatic cancer. The source material was peripheral blood, sampled from a patient treated with photon-based radiotherapy. This sequence joins TRBV30 and TRBJ2-2, with D perhaps matching TRBD2 (6 bases). The CDR3 here is CAWSVLGGTGELFF. CDR3 nucleotides: TGTGCCTGGAGTGTACTGGGGGGAACCGGGGAGCTGTTTTTT.